These 30 T cell receptor beta chains were all obtained from the same sample, sequenced in a study of blood T cells in healthy people across ages. Primers used in a second PCR of roughly 7 to 11 cycles were a sample-barcoded 5' primer and a J-beta primer mix. TCRdb re-called the 5' RACE reads with MiXCR, one entry per CDR3 protein. The sample yields 1.5 million to 2 million distinct CDR3 sequences, 34% seen once. The sample was blood. The origin of the receptors is a woman under 40 in good health.

J is TRBJ1-2 and V is TRBV29-1; perhaps TRBD1 as D (5 bases). The germline V gene encodes CDR1 SQVTM and CDR2 ANQGSEA. Trimming removed 7 bases from V and 0 bases from J, with 15 bases in between. The CDR3 is 14 amino acids. As DNA, the CDR3 is TGCAGCGCCGGACAAGGGCAGACTAACTATGGCTACACCTTC. This codes for CSAGQGQTNYGYTF.

This chain connects TRBV5-1 to TRBJ2-3, with 8 bases that match TRBD2. The CDR3 totals 15 residues. CDR1 SGHRS and CDR2 YFSETQ come from the germline V gene. The J segment lost 2 bases and the V segment lost 7 bases, leaving 9 bases of the junction unmatched. The CDR3 loop reads CASYLAGPDTDTQYF. The DNA of the CDR3 is TGCGCCAGCTACCTAGCGGGCCCTGACACAGATACGCAGTATTTT.

This clonotype was recorded many times. The chain has TRBV29-1 and TRBJ1-2; D is uncertain. Germline values: CDR1 SQVTM, CDR2 ANQGSEA. This CDR3 spans 14 amino acids. Deletions cut 5 bases from V and 5 bases from J, with 18 bases between. CDR3 coding DNA: TGCAGCGTTCCCCCCGGACGGGCATCTTATGGCTACACCTTC. It translates to CSVPPGRASYGYTF.

This clonotype has more than one count but fewer than ten. The chain couples TRBV12-3 or TRBV12-4 to TRBJ2-5; 7 bases align to TRBD1. This CDR3 has 19 residues. V was clipped by 2 bases and J by 2 bases; unmatched bases: 17. The DNA for the CDR3 is TGTGCCAGCAGTTTAAGTGTAGGGTTTGAGGGACAGTCGCAAGAGACCCAGTACTTC. As protein: CASSLSVGFEGQSQETQYF.

A few counts support this clonotype. This chain connects TRBV5-5 to TRBJ2-5; 11 nucleotides align to TRBD1. Germline V gene sequence: CDR1 SGHKS, CDR2 YYEKEE (reference sequence). This CDR3 comprises 15 residues. Germline trimming cut 0 bases from V and 4 bases from J; bases unmatched to any gene: 2. For the CDR3, the DNA is TGTGCCAGCAGCTTGGAGGACAGGGGGCGAGAGACCCAGTACTTC. This codes for CASSLEDRGRETQYF.

V usage is TRBV4-2 and J usage is TRBJ2-2; 7 positions match TRBD2. V lost 0 bases and J lost 5; bases outside the gene matches: 15. The germline CDR1 and CDR2 sequences are LGHNA and YNFKEQ. The CDR3 consists of 19 residues. CDR3 bases: TGTGCCAGCAGCCAAGAAAACTTTAGGGGAGGGAAGTCGACCGGGGAGCTGTTTTTT. This encodes CASSQENFRGGKSTGELFF.

This clonotype was counted only a few times. The rearrangement uses TRBV11-1 and TRBJ1-1; possibly TRBD1 for D (6 bases). The V end lost 5 bases, the J end lost 7 bases, and 20 bases lay between the germline ends. The CDR3 covers 15 residues. The germline gives CDR1 SGHAT, CDR2 FQDESV (reference sequence). The CDR3, as DNA: TGTGCCAGCAGCCCATTCAGGGGCTCCCGGTATGAAGCTTTCTTT. This codes for CASSPFRGSRYEAFF.

This clonotype was observed a handful of times. V usage is TRBV27 and J usage is TRBJ1-1; no firm D call. The CDR3 consists of 13 residues. Germline values: CDR1 MNHEY, CDR2 SMNVEV (reference sequence). The V end lost 4 bases, the J end lost 3 bases, and 9 bases lay between the germline ends. CDR3 region: CASSSGTYTEAFF. The CDR3 DNA follows: TGTGCCAGCAGTTCTGGCACTTACACTGAAGCTTTCTTT.

This clonotype was seen only a few times. V gene TRBV20-1 combines with J gene TRBJ2-7; the D gene could be TRBD1 or TRBD2 (6 bases each). The CDR3 length is 12 residues. The V end was cut by 7 bases, the J end by 4 bases, with 14 bases between. Germline V gene lookup returns CDR1 DFQATT and CDR2 SNEGSKA (reference sequence). The DNA for the CDR3 is TGCAGTGGAGGGGGAGGCCCTTACGAGCAGTACTTC. Amino acid sequence: CSGGGGPYEQYF.

The gene calls are TRBV7-2 and TRBJ1-4; perhaps TRBD1 as D (5 bases). The CDR3 loop spans 15 amino acids. CDR1 and CDR2 from the germline V gene are SGHTA and FQGNSA. The germline V and J ends were trimmed by 3 bases and 8 bases, with 16 bases remaining between them. CDR3: CASSLQGLVGEKLFF. In nucleotides, the CDR3 is TGTGCCAGCAGCTTGCAGGGTCTGGTGGGGGAAAAACTGTTTTTT.

The chain has TRBV7-9 and TRBJ2-5; perhaps D is TRBD1 or TRBD2 (5 bases each). Germline loops: CDR1 SEHNR, CDR2 FQNEAQ (reference sequence). The CDR3 contains 16 residues. Trimming removed 4 bases at V and 5 bases at J, with 20 bases between. The CDR3 is CASSSTGTPGYETQYF. Written as DNA, the CDR3 is TGTGCCAGCAGCTCCACCGGGACCCCCGGTTATGAGACCCAGTACTTC.

This chain uses TRBV6-5 with TRBJ2-7; D ambiguous. V was cut by 6 bases and J by 5 bases, with 14 bases left in between. Germline CDR1 and CDR2: MNHEY and SVGAGI. CDR3 length equals 13 residues. CDR3 coding DNA: TGTGCCAGCAGGCGGATAGTAACCGACGAGCAGTACTTC. Its protein product is CASRRIVTDEQYF.

This clonotype has more than one count but fewer than ten. This rearrangement joins TRBV12-3 or TRBV12-4 to TRBJ1-2, with TRBD1 as a possible D gene (6 bases). There are 14 residues in the CDR3. V was shortened by 5 bases and J by 3 bases, with 13 bases between the two germline ends. CDR3 nucleotide sequence: TGTGCCAGCAGTACGGACAGACTTTACTATGGCTACACCTTC. Encoded protein: CASSTDRLYYGYTF.

The V gene is TRBV3-1, the J gene TRBJ1-1, with D possibly matching TRBD1 (5 bases). Trimming stripped 2 bases from V and 1 base from J, with 11 bases between. The CDR3 contains 15 residues. Germline loops: CDR1 LGHDT, CDR2 YNNKEL (reference sequence). The CDR3 coding sequence is TGTGCCAGCAGCCAATGGGGCGCCGGGAACACTGAAGCTTTCTTT. Protein: CASSQWGAGNTEAFF.

This clonotype was seen a handful of times. The chain is built from TRBV5-1 and TRBJ2-4; TRBD1 aligns across 7 bases. Germline CDR1 SGHRS, CDR2 YFSETQ. This CDR3 comprises 16 residues. J gave up 0 bases and V 4 bases, and 7 bases lay outside the gene matches. CDR3: CASSEGQPLAKNIQYF. In DNA, the CDR3 is TGCGCCAGCAGCGAGGGACAGCCGTTAGCCAAAAACATTCAGTACTTC.

The CDR3 spells CASSHLDRGRSYEQYF. CDR3 nucleotides: TGTGCCAGCAGCCATCTGGACAGGGGCAGGTCCTACGAGCAGTACTTC. The genes are TRBV16 and TRBJ2-7; 9 bases are a match to TRBD1. Germline-derived CDR1 and CDR2 are KGHSY and FQNENV. The CDR3 is made up of 16 amino acids. Trimming cost V 3 bases and J 1 base; bases outside gene matches: 7.

DNA for the CDR3: TGCAGTGCTAGACCACCGACAGGGACCTACGAGCAGTACTTC. It yields the protein CSARPPTGTYEQYF. This chain uses TRBV20-1 with TRBJ2-7, with 7 bases lining up with TRBD1. V lost 2 bases, J lost 2 bases, and 6 bases stayed unmatched. The CDR3 is made up of 14 amino acids. Germline CDR1 is DFQATT and CDR2 is SNEGSKA (reference sequence).

This rearrangement joins TRBV15 to TRBJ1-2, with D perhaps matching TRBD1 (5 bases). The V gene's germline CDR1 is LNHNV and CDR2 YYDKDF (reference sequence). The germline V and J ends were trimmed by 5 bases and 8 bases, with 15 bases remaining between them. The CDR3 has 13 amino acids. The CDR3 here is CATSHLRAFGYTF. Written as DNA, the CDR3 is TGTGCCACCAGCCACCTCAGGGCTTTCGGCTACACCTTC. Full variable domain (rest looked up from reference TRBV15 and TRBJ1-2): DAMVIQNPRYQVTQFGKPVTLSCSQTLNHNVMYWYQQKSSQAPKLLFHYYDKDFNNEADTPDNFQSRRPNTSFCFLDIRSPGLGDTAMYLCATSHLRAFGYTFGSGTRLTVV.

This clonotype has ten or more counts. The chain is built from TRBV20-1 and TRBJ2-7; the match to TRBD1 covers 11 bases. This CDR3 region has 14 residues. Trimming took 3 bases from V and 2 from J; bases not matched to a gene: 3. The germline gives CDR1 DFQATT, CDR2 SNEGSKA (reference sequence). The CDR3 sequence is CSASVGQGAYEQYF. The DNA of the CDR3 is TGCAGTGCTAGCGTGGGACAGGGGGCCTACGAGCAGTACTTC.

This clonotype was seen ten or more times. CDR3 nucleotide sequence: TGTGCCAGCAGTTTGAGTTCGGAGACCCAGTACTTC. Protein: CASSLSSETQYF. The chain employs TRBV7-2 and TRBJ2-5, with unresolved D. The germline V and J ends were trimmed by 6 bases and 5 bases, with 10 bases remaining between them. Germline lookup yields CDR1 SGHTA and CDR2 FQGNSA. The CDR3 has 12 residues.

The chain is built from TRBV20-1 and TRBJ2-7, with 8 bases fitting TRBD2. This CDR3 is built from 13 residues. Germline values: CDR1 DFQATT, CDR2 SNEGSKA (reference sequence). This CDR3 reads CSSETSEYNEQYF. DNA of the CDR3: TGCAGCTCCGAGACTAGCGAGTACAATGAGCAGTACTTC.

Points on this clonotype: At one end, the junction sequence differs from germline, possibly due to a read error. This chain uses TRBV4-1 with TRBJ2-5; D not resolved. The DNA end is more similar to TRBJ2-7, so the J call may be wrong. The germline V gene has CDR1 MGHRA and CDR2 YSYEKL. CDR3 length equals 15 residues. DNA of the CDR3: TGCGCCAGCAGCCAAGATAGTACTATCTCCCACGAGCAGTACTTC. This translates into CASSQDSTISHEQYF.

This clonotype was counted many times. J is TRBJ2-1 and V is TRBV10-3, with D perhaps being TRBD1 or TRBD2 (5 bases each). The V gene lost 0 bases and the J gene lost 4 bases, with 10 bases spanning the gap. The CDR3 is 15 amino acids. Looked up from germline, CDR1 is ENHRY and CDR2 is SYGVKD. The CDR3 sequence is CAISESGEGYNEQFF. The CDR3 nucleotides are TGTGCCATCAGTGAGTCGGGAGAGGGGTACAATGAGCAGTTCTTC.

The V gene is TRBV27, the J gene TRBJ2-5, with D perhaps matching TRBD2 (5 bases). Trimming pared 5 bases from V and 5 bases from J, leaving 18 bases between. The length of the CDR3 is 15 residues. CDR1 is MNHEY, CDR2 SMNVEV, per germline (reference sequence). The CDR3 here is CASSRSGVRGETQYF. DNA of the CDR3: TGTGCCAGCAGTCGTTCAGGTGTCAGAGGGGAGACCCAGTACTTC.

Note on this clonotype: Being one base from a much bigger clone, this may be a read error. The chain uses TRBV12-3 or TRBV12-4 and TRBJ2-1; D perhaps matches TRBD2 (6 bases). CDR3 length: 12 residues. CDR3 bases: TGTGCCAGCAGACCCGGGAGCAATAAGCAGTTCTTC. It is translated as CASRPGSNKQFF.

The chain is built from TRBV7-9 and TRBJ2-7; maybe TRBD1 (5 bases). This CDR3 spans 15 amino acids. Germline loops: CDR1 SEHNR, CDR2 FQNEAQ (reference sequence). The V end was cut by 5 bases, the J end by 4 bases, with 18 bases between. The CDR3 reads CASSPKQGVEYEQYF. The CDR3 DNA sequence: TGTGCCAGCAGCCCTAAGCAAGGGGTAGAATACGAGCAGTACTTC.

Of note for this clonotype: A read error may account for a junction end that differs from germline. The J gene is TRBJ2-5, the V gene TRBV7-2, with a possible D match to TRBD2 (6 bases). CDR3 length: 13 residues. In germline, CDR1 is SGHTA, CDR2 FQGNSA. Written as DNA, the CDR3 is TGTGCCTGCAGCTTAGCGGCAAAGGAGACCCAGTACTTC. Its translation is CACSLAAKETQYF.

The chain carries TRBV9 and TRBJ2-1; weak D call: TRBD2 (6 bases). The length of the CDR3 is 15 residues. V lost 5 bases and J lost 5, with 17 bases in between. CDR1 SGDLS and CDR2 YYNGEE come from the germline V gene. The DNA for the CDR3 is TGTGCCAGCAGTAAACCCGGAGGGAAAAACAATGAGCAGTTCTTC. Translating gives CASSKPGGKNNEQFF. The full variable domain, its missing parts supplied by reference TRBV9 and TRBJ2-1, is DSGVTQTPKHLITATGQRVTLRCSPRSGDLSVYWYQQSLDQGLQFLIQYYNGEERAKGNILERFSAQQFPDLHSELNLSSLELGDSALYFCASSKPGGKNNEQFFGPGTRLTVL.

This clonotype was observed a handful of times. The rearrangement joins TRBV5-1 to TRBJ2-1, with TRBD1 identical over 7 bases. The CDR3 spans 16 residues. V lost 3 bases and J lost 3; bases outside the gene matches: 9. Germline CDR1 SGHRS, CDR2 YFSETQ. The DNA of the CDR3 is TGCGCCAGCAGCTCCTACCAGGGGGTTGTCTACAATGAGCAGTTCTTC. Translating gives CASSSYQGVVYNEQFF.

This clonotype has just a few counts. The chain uses TRBV20-1 and TRBJ1-5; 7 bases align to TRBD1. V was pared by 2 bases and J by 6 bases, with 10 bases of the junction left unmatched. Germline V gene sequence: CDR1 DFQATT, CDR2 SNEGSKA (reference sequence). This CDR3 has 15 residues. For the CDR3, the DNA is TGCAGTGCTAGACCCGGACAGGTCGGCGGTCAGCCCCAGCATTTT. Its translation: CSARPGQVGGQPQHF.